This T cell receptor beta chain was sequenced in a study of a mutant IDH1 vaccine in newly diagnosed glioma. Across the study: During weeks 1, 3, 5, 7, 11, 15, 19 and 23, patients received eight vaccinations. Onset of vaccination occurred 4-6 weeks following radiotherapy alone, or with temozolomide cycles. The treated population exhibited a male proportion of about 62%, a female proportion of about 38%, and a mean age of roughly 39 years. Points from the study as a whole: It was about 93% of patients that developed vaccine-induced immune responses.

Turning to this clone: Its antigen remains unidentified.

This sample's time point: week 5, during vaccination. Doses of 300 ug of mutant IDH1 20-mer peptide were given with topical imiquimod. The germline V and J ends were trimmed by 2 bases and 0 bases, with 10 bases remaining between them. Germline V gene lookup returns CDR1 SGHAT and CDR2 FQNNGV. This CDR3 spans 15 amino acids. Profiling relied on immunoSEQ multiplex PCR, and the TCRdb table lists in-frame clones only, not all of them. The sample includes tens of thousands of clones, 65% to 90% of them seen just once. Material: PBMCs, obtained from a glioma patient whose treatment included an IDH1 peptide vaccine. V usage is TRBV11-2 and J usage is TRBJ1-1; D remains unclear. This receptor was taken from a woman between 18 and 30 years old with glioma. Some clones in this sample may be carry-over from other donors' samples. The CDR3 nucleotides read TGTGCCAGCAGCTTAACGGGCCGTATGAACACTGAAGCTTTCTTT. It encodes CASSLTGRMNTEAFF.